A single sample is the source of the 30 T cell receptor beta chains below, sequenced in a study of T-cell reconstitution after alpha-beta-depleted transplantation in children. Unique molecular identifiers were used in preparing the TCRbeta library. TCRdb re-derived calls from the PCR reads in MiXCR, one entry per CDR3 protein. The sample records about 200,000 distinct CDR3 sequences, roughly 6.5% being singletons. Sequencing used PBMCs, obtained before TCRalphabeta/CD19-depleted stem cell transplant. The receptors shown here come from a girl under two years old with combined immunodeficiency, due to receive a stem cell transplant.

In this sample, this clonotype turned up many times. The chain recombines TRBV27 with TRBJ2-1; 8 bases fit TRBD2. The ends lost 3 bases at V and 2 bases at J; junction bases unmatched: 3. The CDR3 is made up of 15 amino acids. Germline V lookup: CDR1 MNHEY, CDR2 SMNVEV (reference sequence). As DNA, the CDR3 is TGTGCCAGCAGTTTGGGCGGGGGGACCTACAATGAGCAGTTCTTC. Its translation: CASSLGGGTYNEQFF.

This clonotype was observed at least ten times. The V call is TRBV9, the J call TRBJ2-7; D not resolved. The CDR3 has 12 amino acids. Germline CDR1 reads SGDLS; CDR2 reads YYNGEE. Between the trimmed V and J ends, which lost 0 bases and 7 bases, there was a span of 8 bases. CDR3 loop: CASSVDQREQYF. DNA for the CDR3: TGTGCCAGCAGCGTAGATCAAAGGGAGCAGTACTTC.

In this sample, this clonotype turned up many times. The CDR3 sequence: CAVRLGFNEQFF. CDR3 coding DNA: TGTGCCGTCCGGCTGGGGTTTAATGAGCAGTTCTTC. The chain is built from TRBV7-9 and TRBJ2-1; unclear D gene. Germline-derived CDR1 and CDR2 are SEHNR and FQNEAQ (reference sequence). CDR3 length equals 12 residues. The V gene lost 11 bases and the J gene lost 7 bases, with 15 bases spanning the gap. The variable domain in full, completed from reference TRBV7-9 and TRBJ2-1, reads DTGVSQNPRHKITKRGQNVTFRCDPISEHNRLYWYRQTLGQGPEFLTYFQNEAQLEKSRLLSDRFSAERPKGSFSTLEIQRTEQGDSAMYLCAVRLGFNEQFFGPGTRLTVL.

This clonotype was counted only a few times. The V gene is TRBV4-1, the J gene TRBJ2-7, with TRBD1 matching 7 bases. Germline CDR1 MGHRA, CDR2 YSYEKL. CDR3 length: 17 residues. The J segment lost 3 bases and the V segment lost 2 bases, leaving 13 bases of the junction unmatched. CDR3 nucleotide sequence: TGCGCCAGCAGCCAATTCAGCTCGGGACAGACCCTCTACGAGCAGTACTTC. Its translation is CASSQFSSGQTLYEQYF.

This clonotype was observed at least ten times. This chain links TRBV7-2 with TRBJ1-1; no reliable D call. The germline V gene has CDR1 SGHTA and CDR2 FQGNSA. The CDR3 is made up of 14 amino acids. V dropped 3 bases and J dropped 3 bases, with 11 bases sitting between them. The DNA for the CDR3 is TGTGCCAGCAGCTTTATTCCTCAGGACACTGAAGCTTTCTTT. Translating gives CASSFIPQDTEAFF.

This clonotype was found many times. V gene TRBV20-1 combines with J gene TRBJ1-5; D might be TRBD1 (5 bases). V was trimmed by 0 bases and J by 7 bases, leaving 16 bases between them. The CDR3 has 15 residues. Germline CDR1 DFQATT, CDR2 SNEGSKA (reference sequence). In DNA, the CDR3 is TGCAGTGCTAGAGAGCCCCTATCAGGGTTGCAGCCCCAGCATTTT. Protein product: CSAREPLSGLQPQHF.

This clonotype was found many times. The chain couples TRBV21-1 to TRBJ2-1; the table's D call, TRBD1, was not checked against the DNA. TRBV21-1 counts as a pseudogene. The CDR3 sequence is 15 residues long. CDR3 DNA: TGTGCCAGCAGCAACGACAGGGGGCTAATCCATGAGCAGTTCTTC. The encoded protein is CASSNDRGLIHEQFF.

This clonotype came up many times. The CDR3 DNA sequence: TGTGCCAGCAGCGTAGGTAGCGGGAGGATCCAAGAGACCCAGTACTTC. Protein sequence: CASSVGSGRIQETQYF. The rearrangement uses TRBV9 and TRBJ2-5; 10 bases agree with TRBD2. This CDR3 is built from 16 residues. Trimming took 0 bases from V and 1 from J; bases not matched to a gene: 3. Germline lookup yields CDR1 SGDLS and CDR2 YYNGEE.

J is TRBJ2-2 and V is TRBV20-1, with TRBD2 identical over 7 bases. The CDR3 is made up of 14 amino acids. V was pared by 6 bases and J by 1 base, with 5 bases of the junction left unmatched. Germline V gene data show CDR1 as DFQATT and CDR2 as SNEGSKA (reference sequence). The CDR3 region is CSAIAGLNTGELFF. CDR3 in DNA: TGCAGTGCCATAGCGGGCCTGAACACCGGGGAGCTGTTTTTT.

This clonotype has ten or more counts. The chain uses TRBV29-1 and TRBJ2-7, with 7 nucleotides matching TRBD2. The length of the CDR3 is 13 residues. Germline V lookup: CDR1 SQVTM, CDR2 ANQGSEA. J gave up 5 bases and V 6 bases, and 10 bases lay outside the gene matches. CDR3 bases: TGCAGCGTATCACAGTATCTAGCGGACGAGCAGTACTTC. Translating it yields CSVSQYLADEQYF.

This clonotype was seen a few times. This chain connects TRBV2 to TRBJ2-7, with 9 nucleotides matching TRBD1. Trimming took 4 bases from V and 2 from J; bases not matched to a gene: 3. The CDR3 extends over 14 amino acids. The germline V gene encodes CDR1 SNHLY and CDR2 FYNNEI. The CDR3, as DNA: TGTGCCAGCAGTGTTTGGGACAGGGCCTACGAGCAGTACTTC. Translating it yields CASSVWDRAYEQYF.

This clonotype has ten or more counts. V and J are TRBV28 and TRBJ1-5; D is uncertain. The CDR3 extends over 12 amino acids. V lost 8 bases and J lost 0, with 5 bases in between. The germline gives CDR1 MDHEN, CDR2 SYDVKM. CDR3 sequence: CASHDSNQPQHF. The CDR3 coding sequence is TGTGCCAGCCACGATAGCAATCAGCCCCAGCATTTT. Full variable domain (missing parts from reference TRBV28 and TRBJ1-5): DVKVTQSSRYLVKRTGEKVFLECVQDMDHENMFWYRQDPGLGLRLIYFSYDVKMKEKGDIPEGYSVSREKKERFSLILESASTNQTSMYLCASHDSNQPQHFGDGTRLSIL.

This clonotype was recorded at least ten times. This sequence joins TRBV20-1 and TRBJ2-5; D unresolved. Germline V CDR1 and CDR2: DFQATT, SNEGSKA (reference sequence). With 3 bases removed from V and 9 bases from J, the gap between germline ends came to 11 bases. CDR3 size: 11 residues. The CDR3 nucleotides are TGCAGTGCTAGGGACGAGCCAGCCCAGTACTTC. The encoded protein is CSARDEPAQYF.

This clonotype came up many times. The chain carries TRBV29-1 and TRBJ2-7, with D hard to call. Trimming stripped 0 bases from V and 6 bases from J, with 9 bases between. CDR1 is SQVTM, CDR2 ANQGSEA, per germline. CDR3 length equals 12 residues. CDR3 sequence reads: CSVEDWRREQYF. The CDR3 DNA sequence: TGCAGCGTTGAAGATTGGCGACGCGAGCAGTACTTC.

The sample holds many counts of this clonotype. V and J are TRBV9 and TRBJ2-7; D not certain. Germline CDR1 reads SGDLS; CDR2 reads YYNGEE. Between the trimmed V and J ends, which lost 3 bases and 0 bases, there was a span of 10 bases. CDR3 length: 14 residues. DNA of the CDR3: TGTGCCAGCAGCGCCAGTCTTTTCTCCTACGAGCAGTACTTC. Translated: CASSASLFSYEQYF.

The sample holds many counts of this clonotype. The rearrangement joins TRBV28 to TRBJ1-1; D is possibly TRBD1 (5 bases). Germline V lookup: CDR1 MDHEN, CDR2 SYDVKM. This CDR3 spans 16 amino acids. V was clipped by 4 bases and J by 0 bases, with 15 bases between them. The CDR3 region is CASSSRQLSMNTEAFF. For the CDR3, the DNA is TGTGCCAGCAGTTCCAGACAGCTAAGCATGAACACTGAAGCTTTCTTT.

This clonotype was found many times. The rearrangement uses TRBV21-1 and TRBJ2-7. TRBV21-1 is a pseudogene segment. The CDR3 has 10 amino acids. CDR3 nucleotides: TGTGCCAGCAGCGTGGAGGAGCAGTACTTC. This sequence encodes CASSVEEQYF.

This clonotype has a count of ten or more. This sequence joins TRBV12-3 or TRBV12-4 and TRBJ2-1; D gene unclear. V gave up 8 bases and J gave up 0 bases, with 14 bases separating them. This CDR3 spans 15 amino acids. The CDR3 bases are TGTGCCAGCCGCTGGAGCGCTACCTCCTACAATGAGCAGTTCTTC. Translation gives CASRWSATSYNEQFF.

This clonotype came up many times. The junction and the germline gene differ at one end; a read error may be behind it. The chain couples TRBV15 to TRBJ1-5, with D perhaps matching TRBD1 (5 bases). Germline CDR1 LNHNV, CDR2 YYDKDF (reference sequence). The length of the CDR3 is 15 residues. The CDR3 DNA follows: TGTGCCACCAGCAGAGAAGTATGGGGCAACCAGCCCCAGCATTTT. Translated: CATSREVWGNQPQHF.

In this sample, this clonotype turned up many times. The chain employs TRBV7-2 and TRBJ1-1, with unresolved D. This CDR3 has 13 residues. The germline V and J ends were trimmed by 5 bases and 4 bases, with 11 bases remaining between them. Germline V lookup: CDR1 SGHTA, CDR2 FQGNSA. The CDR3 here is CASSLGLATEAFF. In DNA, the CDR3 is TGTGCCAGCAGCCTGGGGTTGGCCACTGAAGCTTTCTTT.

This clonotype was recorded at least ten times. The chain combines TRBV20-1 with TRBJ2-1; no clear D. The length of the CDR3 is 11 residues. V gave up 6 bases and J gave up 8 bases, with 11 bases separating them. From germline, CDR1 is DFQATT and CDR2 SNEGSKA (reference sequence). The DNA for the CDR3 is TGCAGTGCCAATGCCTGGGATGAGCAGTTCTTC. Translation gives CSANAWDEQFF.

Points on this clonotype: This sequence may be a read error, since a much larger clone differs from it by one base. The rearrangement links TRBV24-1 to TRBJ2-7; TRBD1 might be the D (5 bases). Germline CDR1 and CDR2: KGHDR and SFDVKD. This CDR3 contains 13 residues. DNA of the CDR3: TGTGCCACCAGTGATTTGAGGGGCAGCGAGCAGAACTTC. Translated, it gives CATSDLRGSEQNF.

This clonotype was found a few times. The rearrangement links TRBV6-2 or TRBV6-3 to TRBJ2-7; 7 nucleotides agree with TRBD2. The ends lost 2 bases at V and 2 bases at J; junction bases unmatched: 3. This CDR3 is built from 14 residues. Germline V lookup: CDR1 MNHEY, CDR2 SVGEGT. CDR3 region: CASSYLADTYEQYF. The CDR3 bases are TGTGCCAGCAGTTACCTAGCGGACACCTACGAGCAGTACTTC.

The J gene is TRBJ2-5, the V gene TRBV20-1; 8 positions agree with TRBD2. The CDR3 runs 15 residues. Per the germline V gene, CDR1 is DFQATT and CDR2 is SNEGSKA (reference sequence). The V and J ends lost 6 bases and 5 bases, in that order; junction bases with no gene match: 14. The CDR3 is CSAPLEAGVWETQYF. The CDR3 DNA is TGCAGTGCACCTCTGGAAGCGGGAGTATGGGAGACCCAGTACTTC.

This clonotype was recorded at least ten times. The chain has TRBV20-1 and TRBJ2-5, with 8 positions matching TRBD1. This CDR3 spans 15 amino acids. V lost 0 bases, J lost 2 bases, and 5 bases stayed unmatched. The germline gives CDR1 DFQATT, CDR2 SNEGSKA (reference sequence). CDR3 region: CSARDGGQEQETQYF. CDR3 DNA: TGCAGTGCTAGAGATGGGGGACAGGAACAAGAGACCCAGTACTTC.

This clonotype was counted many times. V and J are TRBV28 and TRBJ1-4; D gene unclear. CDR1 MDHEN and CDR2 SYDVKM come from the germline V gene. The CDR3 covers 16 residues. V lost 6 bases, J lost 7 bases, and 21 bases lay in between. The CDR3 spells CASSPIYRESSEKLFF. CDR3 DNA sequence: TGTGCCAGCAGCCCCATTTATAGGGAGTCCAGTGAAAAACTGTTTTTT.

This clonotype was counted a few times. This chain connects TRBV11-2 to TRBJ2-3; tentative D call: TRBD2 (5 bases). CDR1 is SGHAT and CDR2 is FQNNGV in the germline V gene. V shed 3 bases and J shed 2 bases, with 27 bases lying between them. This CDR3 region has 20 residues. The CDR3 protein is CASSFPLFGGKTVNTDTQYF. In DNA, the CDR3 is TGTGCCAGCAGCTTCCCCCTATTCGGAGGAAAGACGGTCAACACAGATACGCAGTATTTT.

This clonotype has at least ten counts. The chain links TRBV6-2 or TRBV6-3 to TRBJ2-7, with 12 bases lining up with TRBD1. The V gene end was trimmed by 5 bases and the J gene end by 7 bases; junction bases not matched to a gene: 6. This CDR3 spans 14 amino acids. Germline CDR1 MNHEY, CDR2 SVGEGT. The CDR3 loop reads CASSRDRGQREQYF. As DNA, the CDR3 is TGTGCCAGCAGTCGGGACAGGGGGCAACGAGAGCAGTACTTC.

This clonotype came up many times. The chain combines TRBV21-1 with TRBJ2-1; TRBD1 was called by the table and not checked on the DNA. TRBV21-1 is a listed pseudogene. This CDR3 is 13 amino acids long. The CDR3 bases are TGTGCCAGCAGCAACGCCAGGGTGAGTGAGCAGTTCTTC. This gives the protein CASSNARVSEQFF.

This clonotype was recorded at least ten times. The V gene is TRBV28, the J gene TRBJ1-4; TRBD1 aligns across 7 bases. Trimming at V came to 5 bases and at J to 6 bases, leaving 12 bases not matched to a gene. This CDR3 is 16 amino acids long. Germline V gene data show CDR1 as MDHEN and CDR2 as SYDVKM. The CDR3 is CASSTPRDSLDEKLFF. DNA for the CDR3: TGTGCCAGCAGTACTCCCCGGGACAGCCTTGATGAAAAACTGTTTTTT.